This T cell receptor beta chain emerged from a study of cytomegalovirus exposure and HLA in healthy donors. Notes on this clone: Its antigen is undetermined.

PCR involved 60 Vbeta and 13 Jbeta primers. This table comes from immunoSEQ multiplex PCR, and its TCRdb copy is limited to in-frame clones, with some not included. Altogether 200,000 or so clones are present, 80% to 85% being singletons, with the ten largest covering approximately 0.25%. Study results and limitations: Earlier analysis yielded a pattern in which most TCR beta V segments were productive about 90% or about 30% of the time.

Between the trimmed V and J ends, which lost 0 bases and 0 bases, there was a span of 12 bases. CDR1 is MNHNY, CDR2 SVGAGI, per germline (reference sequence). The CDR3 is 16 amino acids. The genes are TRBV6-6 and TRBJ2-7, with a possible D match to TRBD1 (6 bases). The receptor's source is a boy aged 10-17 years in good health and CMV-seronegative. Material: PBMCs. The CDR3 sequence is CASSYSGATNSYEQYF. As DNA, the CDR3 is TGTGCCAGCAGTTACTCGGGGGCGACAAACTCCTACGAGCAGTACTTC.